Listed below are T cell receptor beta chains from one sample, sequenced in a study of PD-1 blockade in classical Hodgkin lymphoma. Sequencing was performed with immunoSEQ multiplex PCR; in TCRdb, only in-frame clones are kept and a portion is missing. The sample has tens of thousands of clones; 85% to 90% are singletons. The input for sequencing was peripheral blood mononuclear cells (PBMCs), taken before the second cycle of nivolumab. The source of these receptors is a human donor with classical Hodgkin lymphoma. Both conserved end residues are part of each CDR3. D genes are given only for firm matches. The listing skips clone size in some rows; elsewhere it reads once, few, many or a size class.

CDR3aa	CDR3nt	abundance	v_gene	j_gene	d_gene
CASSPSKSGYTF	TGTGCCAGCAGCCCTTCTAAGAGCGGCTACACCTTC	once	TRBV5-4	TRBJ1-2	-
CASTMMGLNNEQFF	TGTGCCAGTACCATGATGGGACTGAACAATGAGCAGTTCTTC	-	TRBV19	TRBJ2-1	-
CASSLMLGGTDTQYF	TGCGCCAGCAGCTTGATGCTAGGAGGTACAGATACGCAGTATTTT	-	TRBV5-1	TRBJ2-3	-
CASSLQGNYGYTF	TGTGCCAGCAGTTTACAGGGGAACTATGGCTACACCTTC	-	TRBV27	TRBJ1-2	-
CASRSDRVNYGYTF	TGTGCCAGCAGATCGGACAGGGTTAACTATGGCTACACCTTC	-	TRBV6-1	TRBJ1-2	TRBD1
CAISVDRGPDTQYF	TGTGCCATCAGCGTCGACAGGGGCCCAGATACGCAGTATTTT	once	TRBV10-3	TRBJ2-3	TRBD1
CASITTPGASNQPQHF	TGTGCCAGCATCACCACTCCAGGGGCTAGCAATCAGCCCCAGCATTTT	-	TRBV28	TRBJ1-5	-
CASSHSDRGRNEQFF	TGTGCCAGCAGCCACTCTGACAGGGGCCGCAATGAGCAGTTCTTC	-	TRBV6-5	TRBJ2-1	TRBD1
CASSRLYRDQETQYF	TGTGCCAGCAGCCGACTATACAGGGATCAAGAGACCCAGTACTTC	-	TRBV11-1	TRBJ2-5	-
CASSQKALTYEQYF	TGCGCCAGCAGCCAGAAGGCACTAACCTACGAGCAGTACTTC	-	TRBV4-1	TRBJ2-7	-
CASGTGGAPVYEQYF	TGTGCCAGCGGGACAGGGGGCGCCCCGGTCTACGAGCAGTACTTC	-	TRBV27	TRBJ2-7	TRBD1
CSVTRDRGLGGYTF	TGCAGCGTGACCCGGGACAGGGGTTTGGGTGGCTACACCTTC	-	TRBV29-1	TRBJ1-2	TRBD1
CASADSDPGELFF	TGTGCCAGCGCAGATAGCGATCCCGGGGAGCTGTTTTTT	once	TRBV28	TRBJ2-2	-
CASSLGVGQAAYGYTF	TGTGCCAGCAGCTTGGGCGTGGGACAGGCGGCCTATGGCTACACCTTC	-	TRBV5-6	TRBJ1-2	TRBD1
CASSYSGGTNEKLFF	TGTGCCAGCAGTTACTCTGGCGGAACTAATGAAAAACTGTTTTTT	-	TRBV6-5	TRBJ1-4	-
CASSTGRGVSPLHF	TGTGCCAGCAGCACAGGGAGGGGAGTTTCACCCCTCCACTTT	-	TRBV6-5	TRBJ1-6	-
CASSFSTGDSYEQYF	TGTGCCAGCAGCTTTTCGACCGGGGACTCCTACGAGCAGTACTTC	-	TRBV11-2	TRBJ2-7	-
CASSLERLAPVAKNIQYF	TGCGCCAGCAGCTTGGAGAGACTAGCGCCTGTAGCCAAAAACATTCAGTACTTC	once	TRBV5-1	TRBJ2-4	TRBD2
CASSRDASYEQYF	TGTGCCAGCAGTCGGGACGCTTCCTACGAGCAGTACTTC	-	TRBV2	TRBJ2-7	-
CSVDQGRGYEQYF	TGCAGCGTTGACCAAGGCCGGGGGTACGAGCAGTACTTC	-	TRBV29-1	TRBJ2-7	-
CAGNGAGVSGEQYF	TGCGCCGGGAATGGGGCGGGAGTATCGGGAGAGCAGTACTTC	once	TRBV10-1	TRBJ2-7	TRBD2
CASSLAGHLTGELFF	TGTGCCAGCAGCTTGGCGGGACACCTTACCGGGGAGCTGTTTTTT	-	TRBV11-2	TRBJ2-2	-
CATTRTGTYEQYF	TGTGCCACCACTCGGACAGGCACCTACGAGCAGTACTTC	-	TRBV6-1	TRBJ2-7	TRBD1
CAWSVEVVLQGSLNTEAFF	TGTGCCTGGAGTGTAGAGGTTGTCCTACAGGGTTCCTTGAACACTGAAGCTTTCTTT	-	TRBV30	TRBJ1-1	-
CASTLGALNAETQYF	TGTGCCAGCACCCTAGGGGCGTTAAACGCGGAGACCCAGTACTTC	-	TRBV7-8	TRBJ2-5	-
CASSFGRGLLNSNQPQHF	TGTGCCAGTAGTTTCGGCAGGGGGCTTTTGAATAGCAATCAGCCCCAGCATTTT	-	TRBV19	TRBJ1-5	TRBD1
CASSRREYNSPLHF	TGTGCCAGCAGTCGCAGAGAGTATAATTCACCCCTCCACTTT	-	TRBV6-1	TRBJ1-6	-
CASRGEPMNTEAFF	TGTGCCAGCAGAGGCGAACCCATGAACACTGAAGCTTTCTTT	-	TRBV11-2	TRBJ1-1	-
CASSQRTTNEKLFF	TGTGCCAGCAGCCAAAGAACAACTAATGAAAAACTGTTTTTT	-	TRBV14	TRBJ1-4	-
CASSPSGRYSYEQYF	TGTGCTAGCAGCCCCTCGGGGAGGTACTCCTACGAGCAGTACTTC	once	TRBV7-6	TRBJ2-7	-
CASSLRTGGLETQYF	TGTGCCAGCAGCTTGAGGACAGGGGGGCTTGAGACCCAGTACTTC	-	TRBV7-9	TRBJ2-5	TRBD1
CASSLVVGELFF	TGTGCCAGCAGCTTAGTGGTCGGGGAGCTGTTTTTT	-	TRBV13	TRBJ2-2	-
CASSFYDPGDNSPLHF	TGTGCCAGCAGCTTTTACGATCCAGGAGATAATTCACCCCTCCACTTT	-	TRBV12-1	TRBJ1-6	-
CASSEVTRGETQYF	TGTGCCAGCAGTGAAGTAACCCGCGGGGAGACCCAGTACTTC	-	TRBV2	TRBJ2-5	-
CASSPAGGPGDEQYF	TGTGCCAGCAGCCCCGCGGGAGGGCCAGGGGACGAGCAGTACTTC	once	TRBV7-6	TRBJ2-7	TRBD2
CASSLNPGRTGELFF	TGTGCCAGCAGCTTAAACCCTGGGAGGACCGGGGAGCTGTTTTTT	-	TRBV7-3	TRBJ2-2	-
CASSPVKGNQPQHF	TGTGCCAGCTCACCAGTTAAAGGCAATCAGCCCCAGCATTTT	once	TRBV18	TRBJ1-5	-
CATSRGPRRRLSSYNEQFF	TGTGCCACCAGCAGAGGACCACGACGTAGACTGAGCTCCTACAATGAGCAGTTCTTC	-	TRBV15	TRBJ2-1	-
CASSSRWEQYF	TGTGCCAGCAGCTCCCGTTGGGAGCAGTACTTC	once	TRBV14	TRBJ2-7	-
CASSEQRGSGELFF	TGTGCCAGCAGCGAACAGCGGGGTTCCGGGGAGCTGTTTTTT	-	TRBV7-9	TRBJ2-2	TRBD2
CASSLAGGNQPQHF	TGTGCCAGCAGTTTAGCAGGGGGGAATCAGCCCCAGCATTTT	-	TRBV27	TRBJ1-5	TRBD1
CAWSMDRVDTQYF	TGTGCCTGGAGTATGGACCGGGTGGATACGCAGTATTTT	once	TRBV30	TRBJ2-3	-
CAISESLVASISGLGEQYF	TGTGCCATCAGTGAGTCCCTCGTGGCATCCATTAGTGGGTTGGGGGAGCAGTACTTC	-	TRBV10-3	TRBJ2-7	-
CASSQEREAQETQYF	TGTGCCAGCAGCCAAGAGCGGGAGGCCCAAGAGACCCAGTACTTC	-	TRBV5-8	TRBJ2-5	TRBD2
CASSPGGASVYEQYF	TGTGCCAGCAGCCCGGGCGGGGCGAGCGTCTACGAGCAGTACTTC	-	TRBV7-6	TRBJ2-7	-